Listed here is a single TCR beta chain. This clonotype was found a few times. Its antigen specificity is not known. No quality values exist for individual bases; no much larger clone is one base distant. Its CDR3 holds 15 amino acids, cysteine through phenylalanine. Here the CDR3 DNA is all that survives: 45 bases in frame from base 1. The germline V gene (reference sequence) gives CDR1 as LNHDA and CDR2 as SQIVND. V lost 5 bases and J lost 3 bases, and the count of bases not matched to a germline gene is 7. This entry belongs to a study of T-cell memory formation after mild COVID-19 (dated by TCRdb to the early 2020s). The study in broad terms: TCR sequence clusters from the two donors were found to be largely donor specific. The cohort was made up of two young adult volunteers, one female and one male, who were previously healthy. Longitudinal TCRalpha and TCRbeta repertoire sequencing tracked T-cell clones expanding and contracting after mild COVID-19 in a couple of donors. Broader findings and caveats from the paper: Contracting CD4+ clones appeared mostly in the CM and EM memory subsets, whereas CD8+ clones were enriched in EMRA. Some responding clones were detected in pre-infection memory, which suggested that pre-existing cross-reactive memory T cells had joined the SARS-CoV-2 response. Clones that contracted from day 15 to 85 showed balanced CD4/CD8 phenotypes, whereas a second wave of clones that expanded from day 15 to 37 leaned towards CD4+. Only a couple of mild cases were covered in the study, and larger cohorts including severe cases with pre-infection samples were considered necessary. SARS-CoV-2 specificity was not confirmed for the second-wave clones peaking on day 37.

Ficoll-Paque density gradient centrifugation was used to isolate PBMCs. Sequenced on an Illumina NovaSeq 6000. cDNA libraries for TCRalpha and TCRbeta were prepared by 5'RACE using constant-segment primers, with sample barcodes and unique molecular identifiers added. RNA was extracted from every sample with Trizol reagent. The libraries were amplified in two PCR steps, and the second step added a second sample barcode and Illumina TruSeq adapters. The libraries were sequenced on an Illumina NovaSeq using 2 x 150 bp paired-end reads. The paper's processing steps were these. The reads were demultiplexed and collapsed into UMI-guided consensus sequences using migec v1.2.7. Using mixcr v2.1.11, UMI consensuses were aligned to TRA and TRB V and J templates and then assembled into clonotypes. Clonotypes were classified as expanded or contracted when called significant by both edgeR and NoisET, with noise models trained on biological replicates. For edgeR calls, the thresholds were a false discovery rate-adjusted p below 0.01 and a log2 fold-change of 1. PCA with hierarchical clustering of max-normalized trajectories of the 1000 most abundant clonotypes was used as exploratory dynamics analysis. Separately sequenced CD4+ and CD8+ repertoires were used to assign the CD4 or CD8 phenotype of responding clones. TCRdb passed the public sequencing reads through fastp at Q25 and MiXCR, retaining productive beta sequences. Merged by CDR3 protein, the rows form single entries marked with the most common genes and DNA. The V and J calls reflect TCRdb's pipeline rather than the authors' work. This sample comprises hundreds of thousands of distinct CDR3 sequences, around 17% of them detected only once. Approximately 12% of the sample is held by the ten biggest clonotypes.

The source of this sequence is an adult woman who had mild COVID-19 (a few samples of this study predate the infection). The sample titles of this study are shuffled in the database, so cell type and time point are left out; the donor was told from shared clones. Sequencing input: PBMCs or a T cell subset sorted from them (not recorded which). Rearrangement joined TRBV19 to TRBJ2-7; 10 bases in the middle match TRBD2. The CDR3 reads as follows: CASSSLAGVFYEQYF. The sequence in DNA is TGTGCCAGTAGTTCCCTAGCGGGAGTTTTCTACGAGCAGTACTTC.